Below are 11 T cell receptor beta chains sequenced from a single sample in a study of graft-versus-host responses after intestinal transplantation. The method was immunoSEQ multiplex PCR; TCRdb's version includes in-frame clones alone and lacks a portion of them. The sample shows approximately 54,000 clones, 91% of them seen only once. The specimen comprised PBMCs, sampled roughly 660 days after intestinal transplant. The receptors derive from a human patient who received an intestinal transplant, so some T cells may come from the graft donor.

The rearrangement uses TRBV13 and TRBJ2-7; D gene uncertain. V was pared by 6 bases and J by 3 bases, with 15 bases between. The CDR3 contains 14 residues. Germline CDR1 reads PRHDT; CDR2 reads FYEKMQ (reference sequence). In nucleotides, the CDR3 is TGTGCCAGCAGGGTAATCTCAGAACTCTACGAGCAGTACTTC. Translated: CASRVISELYEQYF.

The genes are TRBV6-5 and TRBJ1-2; D is uncertain. The germline V and J ends were trimmed by 2 bases and 2 bases, with 9 bases remaining between them. Germline V gives CDR1 MNHEY, CDR2 SVGAGI. The CDR3 is made up of 14 amino acids. The CDR3 nucleotides are TGTGCCAGCAGTTACGATCGGCTGAACTATGGCTACACCTTC. Translation gives CASSYDRLNYGYTF.

The chain links TRBV5-1 to TRBJ1-2, with a weak D call TRBD1 (5 bases). The germline CDR1 and CDR2 sequences are SGHRS and YFSETQ. Trimming pared 4 bases from V and 7 bases from J, leaving 20 bases between. The CDR3 contains 15 residues. The CDR3 loop reads CASSPRTRGVAGYTF. The CDR3 DNA sequence: TGCGCCAGCAGCCCGAGGACCCGGGGCGTAGCTGGCTACACCTTC.

V gene TRBV30 combines with J gene TRBJ2-5, with D tentatively TRBD2 (5 bases). CDR3 length: 12 residues. The V and J ends lost 5 bases and 7 bases respectively, with 14 bases between them. The germline V gene encodes CDR1 GTSNPN and CDR2 SVGIG (reference sequence). As DNA, the CDR3 is TGTGCCTGGGTTCCGGGGTCAGGGACCCAGTACTTC. It translates to CAWVPGSGTQYF.

The chain couples TRBV5-1 to TRBJ2-7, with 10 bases matching TRBD2. The CDR3 is 16 residues long. The germline gives CDR1 SGHRS, CDR2 YFSETQ. Trimming cost V 5 bases and J 2 bases; bases outside gene matches: 10. The CDR3 loop reads CASRKGTTSGPYEQYF. In DNA form, the CDR3 reads TGCGCCAGCAGAAAGGGGACGACTAGCGGGCCCTACGAGCAGTACTTC.

The genes are TRBV29-1 and TRBJ2-1; 7 bases are shared with TRBD2. Germline V CDR1 and CDR2: SQVTM, ANQGSEA. The CDR3 consists of 13 residues. Trimming at V came to 4 bases and at J to 7 bases, leaving 7 bases not matched to a gene. This CDR3 is CSVVRTSINEQFF. CDR3 nucleotide sequence: TGCAGCGTTGTCCGGACTAGTATAAATGAGCAGTTCTTC.

The chain is built from TRBV6-5 and TRBJ1-2, with 9 bases fitting TRBD1. The CDR3 has 14 residues. Germline V gene sequence: CDR1 MNHEY, CDR2 SVGAGI. Trimming cost V 6 bases and J 7 bases; bases outside gene matches: 9. CDR3 sequence: CASRHRDRVGGYTF. The CDR3 DNA sequence: TGTGCCAGCAGGCACCGGGACAGGGTTGGTGGCTACACCTTC.

This chain connects TRBV5-5 to TRBJ2-3, with D perhaps matching TRBD1 (6 bases). The CDR3 has 15 residues. Germline V CDR1 and CDR2: SGHKS, YYEKEE (reference sequence). V shed 0 bases and J shed 5 bases, with 13 bases lying between them. CDR3 sequence: CASSLEAGGVDTQYF. The CDR3, as DNA: TGTGCCAGCAGCTTGGAGGCTGGGGGCGTAGATACGCAGTATTTT.

V is TRBV5-1 and J is TRBJ1-1; D may be TRBD1 (5 bases). This CDR3 is 13 amino acids long. V lost 0 bases to trimming and J lost 8 bases, with 11 bases between them. Germline V gene sequence: CDR1 SGHRS, CDR2 YFSETQ. CDR3 region: CASSLARDFEAFF. The CDR3 nucleotides are TGCGCCAGCAGCTTGGCCAGGGATTTCGAAGCTTTCTTT.

V gene TRBV5-4 combines with J gene TRBJ1-1; D is unclear. The V end lost 0 bases, the J end lost 1 base, and 7 bases lay between the germline ends. Germline CDR1 is SGHNT and CDR2 is YYREEE (reference sequence). The CDR3 extends over 14 amino acids. The CDR3 is CASSLDPRNTEAFF. DNA for the CDR3: TGTGCCAGCAGCTTGGATCCCCGGAACACTGAAGCTTTCTTT.

The chain carries TRBV18 and TRBJ2-5, with D possibly matching TRBD2 (5 bases). CDR3 size: 14 residues. Germline V gives CDR1 KGHSH, CDR2 LQKENI. V was shortened by 6 bases and J by 0 bases, with 11 bases between the two germline ends. This CDR3 reads CASSSSGNQETQYF. The CDR3 DNA is TGTGCCAGCTCTTCCTCCGGGAACCAAGAGACCCAGTACTTC.